This T cell receptor beta chain was found in a study of cytomegalovirus exposure and HLA in healthy donors. General observations from the study: In a later analysis, a missense DCLRE1C variant was linked to TCR beta V- and J-gene trimming. CMV antigen specificity of a few CMV-associated chains was confirmed in vitro.

Those who donated were healthy bone marrow donors. V was shortened by 4 bases and J by 5 bases, with 11 bases between the two germline ends. The CDR3 runs 13 residues. The V gene's germline CDR1 is SGHDN and CDR2 FVKESK. A multiplex PCR was run with 60 Vbeta primers and 13 Jbeta primers. The assay was immunoSEQ multiplex PCR, and TCRdb's table has in-frame clones only and misses some. The sample carries 90,000 to 150,000 clones, about three quarters recorded once. To note about this clone: Its antigen remains unknown.

The source is a woman aged 25 to 39 in good health and CMV-seropositive. V usage is TRBV14 and J usage is TRBJ1-2; TRBD1 is a possible D gene (6 bases). The material sequenced was PBMCs. CDR3 nucleotide sequence: TGTGCCAGCAGCCTGGGGGGGGCTTATGGCTACACCTTC. Its translation is CASSLGGAYGYTF. The full variable domain, with the rest looked up from reference TRBV14 and TRBJ1-2, is EAGVTQFPSHSVIEKGQTVTLRCDPISGHDNLYWYRRVMGKEIKFLLHFVKESKQDESGMPNNRFLAERTGGTYSTLKVQPAELEDSGVYFCASSLGGAYGYTFGSGTRLTVV.